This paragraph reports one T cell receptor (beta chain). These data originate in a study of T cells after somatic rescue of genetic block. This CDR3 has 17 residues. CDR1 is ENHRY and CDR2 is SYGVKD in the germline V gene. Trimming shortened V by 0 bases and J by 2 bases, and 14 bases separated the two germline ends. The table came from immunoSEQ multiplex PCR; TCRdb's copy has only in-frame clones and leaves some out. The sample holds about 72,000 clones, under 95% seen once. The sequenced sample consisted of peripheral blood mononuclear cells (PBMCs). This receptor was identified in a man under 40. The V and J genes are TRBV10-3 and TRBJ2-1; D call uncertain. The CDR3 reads CAISESGYLRPYNEQFF. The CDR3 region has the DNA TGTGCCATCAGTGAGTCCGGCTACCTAAGGCCCTACAATGAGCAGTTCTTC.